The rows below give T cell receptor beta chains drawn from one sample of a study of PD-1 blockade in classical Hodgkin lymphoma. Data came from immunoSEQ multiplex PCR; TCRdb stores just in-frame clones and leaves some out. The sample contains 25,000 to 30,000 clones, over 65% of which appear only once. Sequenced here: CD4+ T cells from blood, sampled at baseline. Every receptor here comes from a human donor with classical Hodgkin lymphoma. The CDR3 runs from the conserved cysteine through the conserved F or W. D genes are given only for firm matches. Not all rows give a size; the values are once, few, many and, for expanded clones, a class.

15 TRBJ2-7 once TRBV5-1 TRBD2 TGCGCCAGCAGCTTGGAGCTAGCGGGGACCTACGAGCAGTACTTC CASSLELAGTYEQYF
14 TRBJ2-5 NA TRBV19 TRBD2 TGTGCCAGTAGTATTACTAGCGGACAAGAGACCCAGTACTTC CASSITSGQETQYF
13 TRBJ2-3 NA TRBV30 NA TGTGCCTGGAGTCTCAGGTCCACAGATACGCAGTATTTT CAWSLRSTDTQYF
15 TRBJ2-5 once TRBV11-1 TRBD1 TGTGCCAGCAGCTTAGACCTGGACAGGGTGAAGACCCAGTACTTC CASSLDLDRVKTQYF
16 TRBJ2-3 NA TRBV5-1 TRBD2 TGCGCCAGCAGCCGCCGGACTAGCGGGTTGATAGATACGCAGTATTTT CASSRRTSGLIDTQYF
15 TRBJ2-1 NA TRBV11-3 TRBD1 TGTGCCAGCAGCTCCCGGGACAGGGACGCTACTGAGCAGTTCTTC CASSSRDRDATEQFF
15 TRBJ2-1 NA TRBV18 TRBD1 TGTGCCAGCTCACCCACAGGGGGCTTCTACAATGAGCAGTTCTTC CASSPTGGFYNEQFF
11 TRBJ2-6 NA TRBV7-9 NA TGTGCCAGCTTCGGGGCCAACGTCCTGACTTTC CASFGANVLTF
13 TRBJ1-1 few TRBV5-1 NA TGCGCCAGCAGCTTGGCCAGCGAATTTGAAGCTTTCTTT CASSLASEFEAFF
14 TRBJ2-2 few TRBV2 NA TGTGCCAGCAGTCGGGTCAAGAACACCGGGGAGCTGTTTTTT CASSRVKNTGELFF
16 TRBJ2-5 NA TRBV7-9 NA TGTGCCAGCAGCGAAGGACAGTCACCAGGTTGGGAGACCCAGTACTTC CASSEGQSPGWETQYF
16 TRBJ1-5 NA TRBV19 NA TGTGCCAGTAGCACCCCATATGCCCCGGTGAATCAGCCCCAGCATTTT CASSTPYAPVNQPQHF
15 TRBJ2-5 NA TRBV7-2 NA TGTGCCAGCAGCGCGTTGGACTCCGGAGGAGAGACCCAGTACTTC CASSALDSGGETQYF
14 TRBJ2-1 NA TRBV5-6 NA TGTGCCAGCACCATCCCGAGGGGTTGGGATGAGCAGTTCTTC CASTIPRGWDEQFF
15 TRBJ2-5 NA TRBV11-3 TRBD1 TGTGCCAGCAGCACGGGACAGGGAGCATTGGAGACCCAGTACTTC CASSTGQGALETQYF
13 TRBJ2-7 NA TRBV15 NA TGTGCCACCAGCAGAGATGTGGGATACGAGCAGTACTTC CATSRDVGYEQYF
17 TRBJ2-5 NA TRBV9 NA TGTGCCAGCAGCGCCCGATTGGGGGAGCGAGGAGGAGAGACCCAGTACTTC CASSARLGERGGETQYF
16 TRBJ2-3 once TRBV5-1 TRBD2 TGCGCCAGCTCCACTAGCGGGGGGGCCGGCACAGATACGCAGTATTTT CASSTSGGAGTDTQYF
16 TRBJ2-6 NA TRBV7-3 NA TGTGCCAGCAGCCCCGGACTGACCTCTGGGGCCAACGTCCTGACTTTC CASSPGLTSGANVLTF
14 TRBJ2-2 NA TRBV5-6 TRBD1 TGTGCCAGCAGCGGGACAGGGGACACCGGGGAGCTGTTTTTT CASSGTGDTGELFF
14 TRBJ2-7 NA TRBV7-2 NA TGTGCCAGCAGCTTAGCGCAGTTATCGCCCGAGCAGTACTTC CASSLAQLSPEQYF
16 TRBJ2-1 NA TRBV11-2 TRBD2 TGTGCCAGCAGCTCCTTAGCGGGGGCCAACTACAATGAGCAGTTCTTC CASSSLAGANYNEQFF
16 TRBJ2-1 NA TRBV5-5 TRBD2 TGTGCCAGCACCCCTAGCGGGGGGGCCTACTACAATGAGCAGTTCTTC CASTPSGGAYYNEQFF
12 TRBJ2-7 NA TRBV5-5 NA TGTGCCAGCAGCTTCGACAGATACGAGCAGTACTTC CASSFDRYEQYF
13 TRBJ2-7 NA TRBV5-1 NA TGCGCCAGCAGCTCCACCTTTAGCTACGAGCAGTACTTC CASSSTFSYEQYF
12 TRBJ2-1 NA TRBV7-3 NA TGTGCCAGCAGCTTACAGGGACCTGAGCAGTTCTTC CASSLQGPEQFF
16 TRBJ2-3 once TRBV15 NA TGTGCCACCAGCAGGGAGTGGGGCCACCCAACAGATACGCAGTATTTT CATSREWGHPTDTQYF
14 TRBJ1-2 few TRBV6-1 NA TGTGCCAGCAGCCCAGACAGCGGTCGGTATGGCTACACCTTC CASSPDSGRYGYTF
14 TRBJ1-3 NA TRBV10-1 TRBD1 TGCGCCAGCAGCGCTGGGACAGACGGAAACACCATATATTTT CASSAGTDGNTIYF
14 TRBJ2-3 NA TRBV18 TRBD2 TGTGCCAGCTCACAAGCGGGGGGCACAGATACGCAGTATTTT CASSQAGGTDTQYF
14 TRBJ1-3 NA TRBV18 NA TGTGCCAGCTCATCCCGGGGCTCTGGAAACACCATATATTTT CASSSRGSGNTIYF
14 TRBJ2-7 NA TRBV7-2 NA TGTGCCAGCAGCTTAGCCGGACAGACCTACGAGCAGTACTTC CASSLAGQTYEQYF